This T cell receptor beta chain was documented in a study of response to subunit inactivated influenza vaccine. In its sample, this clonotype was seen a few times. This CDR3 region has 14 residues. Germline V gene data show CDR1 as DFQATT and CDR2 as SNEGSKA (reference sequence). The V gene lost 0 bases and the J gene lost 0 bases, with 9 bases spanning the gap. Via MiXCR, TCRdb re-called the RT-PCR reads, giving one row per CDR3 protein. The table lists about 540,000 distinct CDR3 sequences, less than 25% of them singletons. This sample also appeared in a second study, on T cells expressing NK-cell markers. As that report states: Researchers built TCR beta cDNA using 5'RACE template switching with UMIs. HCMV seropositivity characterized seven of the eight sequenced donors, and seronegativity one.

This receptor was taken from a man in his fifties or sixties who received an inactivated influenza vaccine. This sequence joins TRBV20-1 and TRBJ2-7; the D is unclear. The input for sequencing was CD4+ T cells sorted from PBMCs, taken 11 to 12 days after vaccination. Written as DNA, the CDR3 is TGCAGTGCTAGAGAGGCGGCGAGCTCCTACGAGCAGTACTTC. Translated: CSAREAASSYEQYF.